The 21 T cell receptor beta chains below all came from one sample that was sequenced in a study of cytomegalovirus exposure and HLA in healthy donors. The PCR contained 60 Vbeta and 13 Jbeta primers. The protocol was immunoSEQ multiplex PCR, while the TCRdb copy is restricted to in-frame clones and leaves out a portion. The sample consists of around 150,000 clones, roughly 80% of them appearing once. Material for sequencing was PBMCs. These receptors were taken from a woman in her thirties or forties in good health and CMV-seropositive.

The chain couples TRBV5-1 to TRBJ1-1, with a possible D match to TRBD1 (5 bases). This CDR3 region has 15 residues. The germline V and J ends were trimmed by 4 bases and 1 base, with 14 bases remaining between them. CDR1 SGHRS and CDR2 YFSETQ come from the germline V gene. The DNA for the CDR3 is TGCGCCAGCAGCCCTTTTGCTGGGGCGAACACTGAAGCTTTCTTT. Amino acid sequence: CASSPFAGANTEAFF.

This clone was seen just once. A single base separates this from a much larger clone, so it may be a read error. V and J are TRBV7-9 and TRBJ1-1, with D hard to call. The CDR3 spans 12 residues. V was cut by 5 bases and J by 0 bases, with 4 bases left in between. Germline lookup yields CDR1 SEHNR and CDR2 FQNEAQ (reference sequence). The CDR3 nucleotides read TGTGCCAGCAGCCAATTGAACACTGAAGCTTTCTTT. Encoded protein: CASSQLNTEAFF.

This chain connects TRBV27 to TRBJ1-1; the D gene is possibly TRBD1 (5 bases). Trimming cost V 0 bases and J 10 bases, with 21 bases left between them. The CDR3 runs 16 residues. The germline V gene encodes CDR1 MNHEY and CDR2 SMNVEV (reference sequence). CDR3 in amino acids: CASSLSTASSFRGAFF. DNA for the CDR3: TGTGCCAGCAGTTTATCGACAGCCTCCTCATTTAGGGGAGCTTTCTTT.

The chain uses TRBV5-1 and TRBJ2-1; D is ambiguous. Trimming removed 0 bases from V and 8 bases from J, with 15 bases in between. The CDR3 runs to 15 residues. The germline V gene has CDR1 SGHRS and CDR2 YFSETQ. The CDR3 loop reads CASSLGQAPTYEQFF. CDR3 in DNA: TGCGCCAGCAGCTTGGGTCAGGCGCCTACGTATGAGCAGTTCTTC.

V and J are TRBV11-2 and TRBJ1-4, with D uncertain. V was shortened by 4 bases and J by 3 bases, with 9 bases between the two germline ends. This CDR3 is 14 amino acids long. Germline V lookup: CDR1 SGHAT, CDR2 FQNNGV. CDR3 sequence reads: CASSSERANEKLFF. CDR3 coding DNA: TGTGCCAGCAGCTCCGAGCGGGCTAATGAAAAACTGTTTTTT.

J is TRBJ2-6 and V is TRBV12-1; the table names TRBD1, a call not compared with the DNA. TRBV12-1 is deemed a pseudogene. The CDR3 is made up of 18 amino acids. The CDR3, as DNA: TGTGCCAGCAGCTTTGTTGGCACCTTAAGCTCTGGGGCCAACGTCCTGACTTTC. The encoded protein is CASSFVGTLSSGANVLTF.

The chain links TRBV6-1 to TRBJ1-1; D remains ambiguous. The CDR3 is 13 residues long. Germline-derived CDR1 and CDR2 are MNHNS and SASEGT. The V end was cut by 3 bases, the J end by 7 bases, with 12 bases between. The CDR3 DNA follows: TGTGCCAGCAGTGACTCCAAGGAGGGTGAAGCTTTCTTT. It specifies CASSDSKEGEAFF.

This clone has more than one count but fewer than ten. The chain recombines TRBV7-9 with TRBJ2-2, with a tentative D call TRBD2 (5 bases). Between the trimmed V and J ends, which lost 4 bases and 6 bases, there was a span of 9 bases. Germline V lookup: CDR1 SEHNR, CDR2 FQNEAQ (reference sequence). This CDR3 spans 13 amino acids. DNA of the CDR3: TGTGCCAGCAGCTCCGAGGGCTCCGGGGAGCTGTTTTTT. Protein product: CASSSEGSGELFF.

The rearrangement uses TRBV19 and TRBJ1-1, with no clear D. CDR3 length equals 12 residues. Germline values: CDR1 LNHDA, CDR2 SQIVND (reference sequence). Trimming cost V 0 bases and J 10 bases, with 9 bases left between them. Here the CDR3 DNA reads TGTGCCAGTAGTATAGAGGGCGTGGGAGCTTTCTTT. Protein product: CASSIEGVGAFF. The full variable domain, in which reference TRBV19 and TRBJ1-1 provide the parts outside the CDR3, is DGGITQSPKYLFRKEGQNVTLSCEQNLNHDAMYWYRQDPGQGLRLIYYSQIVNDFQKGDIAEGYSVSREKKESFPLTVTSAQKNPTAFYLCASSIEGVGAFFGQGTRLTVV.

V usage is TRBV14 and J usage is TRBJ2-1; 11 bases align to TRBD2. This CDR3 has 16 amino acids. V lost 4 bases, J lost 0 bases, and 2 bases stayed unmatched. Per germline, CDR1 SGHDN and CDR2 FVKESK. The CDR3 bases are TGTGCCAGCAGCCTGACTAGCGGGGTCTCCTACAATGAGCAGTTCTTC. It encodes CASSLTSGVSYNEQFF. Full variable domain (remainder filled in from reference TRBV14 and TRBJ2-1): EAGVTQFPSHSVIEKGQTVTLRCDPISGHDNLYWYRRVMGKEIKFLLHFVKESKQDESGMPNNRFLAERTGGTYSTLKVQPAELEDSGVYFCASSLTSGVSYNEQFFGPGTRLTVL.

The rearrangement links TRBV28 to TRBJ1-4; 12 bases agree with TRBD1. Germline values: CDR1 MDHEN, CDR2 SYDVKM. The CDR3 extends over 15 amino acids. J lost 8 bases, V lost 5 bases, and 6 bases had no gene match. CDR3 nucleotide sequence: TGTGCCAGCAGTGGAGCCGGGACAGGGGGCGAAAAACTGTTTTTT. It translates to CASSGAGTGGEKLFF. The entire variable domain, with the rest obtained from reference TRBV28 and TRBJ1-4, is as follows: DVKVTQSSRYLVKRTGEKVFLECVQDMDHENMFWYRQDPGLGLRLIYFSYDVKMKEKGDIPEGYSVSREKKERFSLILESASTNQTSMYLCASSGAGTGGEKLFFGSGTQLSVL.

The V and J genes are TRBV27 and TRBJ2-7; 7 nucleotides line up with TRBD2. This CDR3 contains 13 residues. V dropped 5 bases and J dropped 3; count of bases not matched to a gene: 4. CDR1 is MNHEY, CDR2 SMNVEV, per germline (reference sequence). CDR3 in DNA: TGTGCCAGCAGTCCCGGACTAGACTACGAGCAGTACTTC. Amino acid sequence: CASSPGLDYEQYF.

V usage is TRBV21-1 and J usage is TRBJ2-5; the table's TRBD2 call for D was not verified on the DNA. TRBV21-1 is tagged as a pseudogene. There are 11 residues in the CDR3. CDR3 sequence: CASGRVETQYF. The DNA of the CDR3 is TGTGCCAGCGGCCGGGTGGAGACCCAGTACTTC.

The chain uses TRBV7-6 and TRBJ1-1; TRBD1 is a possible D gene (5 bases). Trimming stripped 2 bases from V and 0 bases from J, with 7 bases between. Germline assignment: CDR1 SGHVS and CDR2 FNYEAQ. The CDR3 runs 14 residues. The CDR3 loop is CASSLSGMNTEAFF. Here the CDR3 DNA reads TGTGCCAGCAGCTTATCAGGGATGAACACTGAAGCTTTCTTT.

The chain carries TRBV5-6 and TRBJ2-7, with TRBD2 matching 11 bases. V trimming: 3 bases; J trimming: 4 bases; junction bases outside the gene matches: 6. The CDR3 extends over 15 amino acids. Germline V gene sequence: CDR1 SGHDT, CDR2 YYEEEE. The CDR3 sequence is CASSWGSGRGYEQYF. The CDR3 nucleotides are TGTGCCAGCAGCTGGGGTAGCGGGAGGGGTTACGAGCAGTACTTC.

The chain couples TRBV6-5 to TRBJ1-1, with 8 bases fitting TRBD1. CDR3 length: 14 amino acids. V lost 8 bases to trimming and J lost 7 bases; unmatched junction nucleotides: 12. CDR1 is MNHEY, CDR2 SVGAGI, per germline. CDR3 nucleotides: TGTGCCAGCCACGGACGGCAGGGGGCGGTTGAAGCTTTCTTT. This sequence encodes CASHGRQGAVEAFF.

The chain is built from TRBV28 and TRBJ2-3; 8 bases map to TRBD1. Germline CDR1 is MDHEN and CDR2 is SYDVKM. The ends lost 11 bases at V and 4 bases at J; junction bases unmatched: 11. The CDR3 sequence is 14 residues long. The CDR3: CAPQGAKHPDTQYF. As DNA, the CDR3 is TGTGCCCCCCAGGGGGCCAAACACCCAGATACGCAGTATTTT.

The V gene is TRBV5-5, the J gene TRBJ1-5; perhaps TRBD1 as D (6 bases). The CDR3 totals 15 residues. Trimming left V 0 bases short and J 4 bases short, with 11 bases between. CDR1 and CDR2 from the germline V gene are SGHKS and YYEKEE (reference sequence). CDR3 loop: CASSLGAGDNQPQHF. The CDR3 DNA is TGTGCCAGCAGCTTGGGAGCAGGGGATAATCAGCCCCAGCATTTT.

This clone came up once. The chain joins TRBV29-1 to TRBJ2-1, with 8 bases aligning to TRBD1. This CDR3 spans 13 amino acids. V was clipped by 7 bases and J by 8 bases; unmatched bases: 10. The germline CDR1 and CDR2 sequences are SQVTM and ANQGSEA. In nucleotides, the CDR3 is TGCAGCGCCAGGGGGCAGGGAGGATATGAGCAGTTCTTC. This translates into CSARGQGGYEQFF.

This rearrangement joins TRBV21-1 to TRBJ2-7; the D call of TRBD2 is as the table states it, not checked on the DNA. TRBV21-1 is a documented pseudogene. The CDR3 is 18 amino acids. This CDR3 is CASSNPNAAWGEPYEQYF. The CDR3 DNA reads as TGTGCCAGCAGCAACCCTAATGCCGCATGGGGGGAGCCCTACGAGCAGTACTTC.

The CDR3 DNA is TGTGCCAGCAGCCAACCACCGGGACAGGGCAAGAATTCACCCCTCCACTTT. It codes for CASSQPPGQGKNSPLHF. The V gene is TRBV7-9, the J gene TRBJ1-6, with TRBD1 identical over 9 bases. The germline V gene encodes CDR1 SEHNR and CDR2 FQNEAQ (reference sequence). This CDR3 has 17 residues. Unmatched junction bases numbered 12, after V lost 5 bases and J lost 7 bases.